This is a list of T cell receptor beta chains from one sample in a study of breast tumors, draining lymph nodes, adjacent tissues. TCRdb independently ran MiXCR on the multiplex PCR reads; one entry per CDR3 protein. The table shows 170,000 or so distinct CDR3 sequences, with roughly 30% occurring only once. Sequenced sample: axillary lymph node tissue. These receptors came from a female donor with breast cancer. Some clones in this sample may be carry-over from other donors' samples. The CDR3 runs from the conserved cysteine through the conserved F or W. A D gene is named only where the DNA matches it firmly. Clone size appears in some rows only: once, few, many, or a class for an expanded clone.

V	D	size	J	CDR3	DNA
TRBV5-1	TRBD1	-	TRBJ1-1	CASSRGQVNTEAFF	TGCGCCAGCAGCAGGGGACAGGTGAACACTGAAGCTTTCTTT
TRBV10-3	-	many	TRBJ1-2	CAISEETFPNGYTF	TGTGCCATCAGTGAGGAGACATTTCCTAATGGCTACACCTTC
TRBV5-5	TRBD1	-	TRBJ1-4	CASSPRQGEAFNEKLFF	TGTGCCAGCAGCCCTAGACAGGGTGAAGCTTTTAATGAAAAACTGTTTTTT
TRBV6-5	-	few	TRBJ2-3	CASRLDIPGTQYF	TGTGCCAGCAGACTAGACATCCCAGGGACGCAGTATTTT
TRBV15	-	few	TRBJ2-2	CATSREGGGTGELFF	TGTGCCACCAGCAGAGAGGGAGGGGGCACCGGGGAGCTGTTTTTT
TRBV24-1	-	-	TRBJ2-5	CASQFGKETQYF	TGTGCTAGTCAGTTCGGGAAAGAGACCCAGTACTTC
TRBV27	TRBD2	-	TRBJ2-3	CASHGRGDTQYF	TGTGCCAGCCACGGGAGGGGAGATACGCAGTATTTT
TRBV19	-	many	TRBJ1-2	CASRRHRQDYGYTF	TGTGCCAGTAGAAGGCACCGACAGGACTATGGCTACACCTTC
TRBV29-1	-	many	TRBJ2-2	CSVVGVTGELFF	TGCAGCGTTGTGGGGGTCACCGGGGAGCTGTTTTTT
TRBV7-2	-	many	TRBJ2-3	CASSQPGLSTDTQYF	TGTGCCAGCAGCCAGCCGGGACTTAGCACAGATACGCAGTATTTT
TRBV11-3	TRBD2	many	TRBJ2-3	CASSHDGGVADTQYF	TGTGCCAGCAGCCATGACGGGGGGGTGGCAGATACGCAGTATTTT
TRBV4-2	-	-	TRBJ2-5	CASSQTKGGETQYF	TGTGCCAGCAGCCAAACCAAGGGGGGAGAGACCCAGTACTTC
TRBV27	-	few	TRBJ2-5	CASSSLNQWETQYF	TGTGCCAGCTCGAGTTTAAATCAGTGGGAGACCCAGTACTTC
TRBV4-2	TRBD1	once	TRBJ1-1	CASSIRTGMNTEAFF	TGTGCCAGCAGCATAAGGACAGGGATGAACACTGAAGCTTTCTTT
TRBV3-1	-	-	TRBJ2-1	CASSQEYPLIGSYNEQFF	TGTGCCAGCAGCCAAGAGTATCCCCTGATTGGCTCCTACAATGAGCAGTTCTTC
TRBV7-2	TRBD1	many	TRBJ2-7	CASSFKGTARRTYEQYF	TGTGCCAGCAGCTTTAAGGGGACAGCCCGGAGGACCTACGAGCAGTACTTC
TRBV28	-	-	TRBJ1-3	CASSVSAIYSGNTIYF	TGTGCCAGCAGTGTCAGCGCGATCTACTCTGGAAACACCATATATTTT
TRBV12-3/TRBV12-4	-	many	TRBJ2-6	CASSFNSLLSGANVLTF	TGTGCCAGCAGTTTTAACAGCCTCTTATCGGGGGCCAACGTCCTGACTTTC
TRBV15	-	once	TRBJ1-2	CATSRDRAGDGYTF	TGTGCCACCAGCAGAGATAGGGCAGGGGATGGCTACACCTTC
TRBV5-1	-	-	TRBJ2-2	CASSIGHGADTGELFF	TGCGCCAGCAGCATAGGACACGGGGCGGACACCGGGGAGCTGTTTTTT
TRBV7-9	-	many	TRBJ1-2	CASSLAAQPPGYTF	TGTGCCAGCAGCTTAGCGGCCCAACCCCCTGGCTACACCTTC
TRBV6-5	-	few	TRBJ2-6	CASSHSSSGANVLTF	TGTGCCAGCAGTCACTCGAGTTCTGGGGCCAACGTCCTGACTTTC
TRBV2	TRBD2	-	TRBJ2-1	CASSERLAGAGDEQFF	TGTGCCAGCAGTGAAAGACTAGCGGGAGCTGGAGATGAGCAGTTCTTC
TRBV6-5	-	many	TRBJ2-5	CASSYSARQETQYF	TGTGCCAGCAGTTACTCGGCAAGACAAGAGACCCAGTACTTC
TRBV7-8	-	many	TRBJ2-4	CASSLRTNSDIQYF	TGTGCCAGCAGCCTTAGGACAAATAGTGACATTCAGTACTTC
TRBV20-1	TRBD1	-	TRBJ2-4	CSARDGQGTKNIQYF	TGCAGTGCTAGAGATGGACAGGGGACCAAAAACATTCAGTACTTC
TRBV29-1	TRBD1	-	TRBJ2-6	CSVRTGIRSGANVLTF	TGCAGCGTTAGGACAGGGATCCGCTCTGGGGCCAACGTCCTGACTTTC
TRBV7-9	TRBD1	many	TRBJ2-1	CASSSTLTGGSLRNEQFF	TGTGCCAGCAGCTCCACACTCACAGGGGGCTCTTTAAGGAATGAGCAGTTCTTC
TRBV29-1	-	many	TRBJ1-2	CSVEVGTQRNYGYTF	TGCAGCGTTGAGGTCGGGACCCAGAGAAACTATGGCTACACCTTC
TRBV18	-	-	TRBJ2-5	CASSSNLQETQYF	TGTGCCAGCTCATCAAACCTGCAAGAGACCCAGTACTTC
TRBV19	-	many	TRBJ2-1	CASSLQEGWNEQFF	TGTGCCAGTAGTCTCCAGGAAGGGTGGAATGAGCAGTTCTTC
TRBV19	-	many	TRBJ1-5	CASSIGRHDLSPSNQPQHF	TGTGCCAGTAGTATAGGCCGCCATGATTTATCCCCTAGCAATCAGCCCCAGCATTTT
TRBV15	-	-	TRBJ2-3	CATSRSKPQGTPGPDTQYF	TGTGCCACCAGCAGAAGTAAGCCCCAGGGGACCCCCGGCCCAGATACGCAGTATTTT
TRBV29-1	TRBD1	many	TRBJ2-1	CSVVRGLDEQFF	TGCAGCGTTGTAAGGGGGCTAGATGAGCAGTTCTTC
TRBV10-3	TRBD1	-	TRBJ1-4	CAISGRQGANEKLFF	TGTGCCATCAGTGGGCGACAGGGGGCTAATGAAAAACTGTTTTTT
TRBV20-1	-	many	TRBJ1-2	CSARRAGALYGYTF	TGCAGTGCTAGGAGGGCAGGCGCCCTCTATGGCTACACCTTC
TRBV20-1	-	-	TRBJ1-2	CSASSLWVQRDYGYTF	TGCAGTGCCAGCAGCTTATGGGTTCAGAGGGACTATGGCTACACCTTC
TRBV5-1	-	once	TRBJ1-3	CASSFLGADNRNTIYF	TGCGCCAGCAGCTTCTTGGGGGCCGACAATCGAAACACCATATATTTT
TRBV7-8	TRBD1	many	TRBJ1-2	CASSPANQGVGGYTF	TGTGCCAGCAGCCCCGCGAACCAGGGGGTTGGAGGCTACACCTTC
TRBV2	-	once	TRBJ2-4	CASSSARGKGKNIQYF	TGTGCCAGCAGTTCTGCTAGGGGGAAGGGCAAAAACATTCAGTACTTC
TRBV7-9	-	many	TRBJ2-1	CASLSEPYNEQFF	TGTGCCAGCCTGTCCGAACCCTACAATGAGCAGTTCTTC
TRBV5-1	-	many	TRBJ1-2	CASSSRTGYGYTF	TGCGCCAGCAGCTCCCGGACGGGCTATGGCTACACCTTC
TRBV9	-	-	TRBJ1-5	CASQSGLAGAGNQPQHF	TGTGCCAGCCAGTCGGGACTAGCGGGAGCCGGCAATCAGCCCCAGCATTTT
TRBV9	-	many	TRBJ1-5	CASSALNQPQHF	TGTGCCAGCAGCGCATTGAATCAGCCCCAGCATTTT
TRBV20-1	TRBD1	-	TRBJ2-3	CSARSFQGVNTDTQYF	TGCAGTGCTAGATCGTTCCAGGGGGTGAACACAGATACGCAGTATTTT
TRBV7-9	TRBD1	many	TRBJ2-7	CASSFTTGPQPYEQYF	TGTGCCAGCAGCTTTACGACAGGGCCACAACCCTACGAGCAGTACTTC
TRBV19	-	many	TRBJ2-2	CASSIMDTGELFF	TGTGCCAGTAGTATCATGGATACCGGGGAGCTGTTTTTT
TRBV4-2	-	many	TRBJ2-3	CASAKTNEGDTQYF	TGTGCCAGCGCTAAAACGAATGAGGGAGATACGCAGTATTTT
TRBV5-6	-	-	TRBJ2-3	CASSMYGNTDTQYF	TGTGCCAGCAGCATGTATGGAAACACAGATACGCAGTATTTT
TRBV5-4	-	many	TRBJ2-1	CASSLRDRPYNEQFF	TGTGCCAGCAGCTTGCGAGACCGACCGTACAATGAGCAGTTCTTC
TRBV29-1	TRBD1	-	TRBJ1-4	CSLGQQGTTVEKLFF	TGCAGCTTAGGCCAACAGGGGACTACTGTTGAAAAACTGTTTTTT
TRBV27	TRBD1	-	TRBJ1-5	CASSLKGAWQPQHF	TGTGCCAGCAGTTTAAAGGGGGCTTGGCAGCCCCAGCATTTT
TRBV3-1	-	many	TRBJ2-3	CASSRFSSGWEADTQYF	TGTGCCAGCAGCCGATTTAGTAGCGGTTGGGAGGCAGATACGCAGTATTTT
TRBV18	-	-	TRBJ1-5	CASSLGVGPQGEPQHF	TGTGCCAGCTCTCTAGGAGTTGGGCCCCAAGGTGAGCCCCAGCATTTT
TRBV20-1	-	many	TRBJ1-2	CSARRGLDGYTF	TGCAGTGCTAGAAGGGGATTAGATGGCTACACCTTC
TRBV25-1	-	many	TRBJ2-2	CASSDTTTGELFF	TGTGCCAGCAGTGATACTACAACCGGGGAGCTGTTTTTT
TRBV3-1	-	-	TRBJ1-1	CASSQGISNTEAFF	TGTGCCAGCAGCCAGGGAATCTCTAACACTGAAGCTTTCTTT
TRBV5-6	-	many	TRBJ2-2	CASLGRGNGELFF	TGTGCCAGCCTGGGGCGGGGCAACGGGGAGCTGTTTTTT
TRBV4-1	-	-	TRBJ2-5	CASSPEGPMGTQYF	TGCGCCAGCAGCCCAGAAGGCCCGATGGGGACCCAGTACTTC